This T cell receptor beta chain was recovered during a study of blood T cell repertoires in COVID-19. Profiling relied on immunoSEQ multiplex PCR, and the TCRdb table lists in-frame clones only, not all of them. This table holds 70,000 or so clones, about 83% found once. Trimming shortened V by 1 base and J by 4 bases, and 13 bases separated the two germline ends. Germline CDR1 reads SEHNR; CDR2 reads FQNEAQ (reference sequence). This CDR3 has 15 amino acids. The sequenced sample was peripheral blood. This clonotype originated in an elderly woman with acute or convalescent COVID-19. This chain connects TRBV7-9 to TRBJ1-1; D uncertain. The CDR3 protein is CASSLGRGKGTEAFF. The CDR3 coding sequence is TGTGCCAGCAGCTTAGGAAGAGGGAAAGGCACTGAAGCTTTCTTT.